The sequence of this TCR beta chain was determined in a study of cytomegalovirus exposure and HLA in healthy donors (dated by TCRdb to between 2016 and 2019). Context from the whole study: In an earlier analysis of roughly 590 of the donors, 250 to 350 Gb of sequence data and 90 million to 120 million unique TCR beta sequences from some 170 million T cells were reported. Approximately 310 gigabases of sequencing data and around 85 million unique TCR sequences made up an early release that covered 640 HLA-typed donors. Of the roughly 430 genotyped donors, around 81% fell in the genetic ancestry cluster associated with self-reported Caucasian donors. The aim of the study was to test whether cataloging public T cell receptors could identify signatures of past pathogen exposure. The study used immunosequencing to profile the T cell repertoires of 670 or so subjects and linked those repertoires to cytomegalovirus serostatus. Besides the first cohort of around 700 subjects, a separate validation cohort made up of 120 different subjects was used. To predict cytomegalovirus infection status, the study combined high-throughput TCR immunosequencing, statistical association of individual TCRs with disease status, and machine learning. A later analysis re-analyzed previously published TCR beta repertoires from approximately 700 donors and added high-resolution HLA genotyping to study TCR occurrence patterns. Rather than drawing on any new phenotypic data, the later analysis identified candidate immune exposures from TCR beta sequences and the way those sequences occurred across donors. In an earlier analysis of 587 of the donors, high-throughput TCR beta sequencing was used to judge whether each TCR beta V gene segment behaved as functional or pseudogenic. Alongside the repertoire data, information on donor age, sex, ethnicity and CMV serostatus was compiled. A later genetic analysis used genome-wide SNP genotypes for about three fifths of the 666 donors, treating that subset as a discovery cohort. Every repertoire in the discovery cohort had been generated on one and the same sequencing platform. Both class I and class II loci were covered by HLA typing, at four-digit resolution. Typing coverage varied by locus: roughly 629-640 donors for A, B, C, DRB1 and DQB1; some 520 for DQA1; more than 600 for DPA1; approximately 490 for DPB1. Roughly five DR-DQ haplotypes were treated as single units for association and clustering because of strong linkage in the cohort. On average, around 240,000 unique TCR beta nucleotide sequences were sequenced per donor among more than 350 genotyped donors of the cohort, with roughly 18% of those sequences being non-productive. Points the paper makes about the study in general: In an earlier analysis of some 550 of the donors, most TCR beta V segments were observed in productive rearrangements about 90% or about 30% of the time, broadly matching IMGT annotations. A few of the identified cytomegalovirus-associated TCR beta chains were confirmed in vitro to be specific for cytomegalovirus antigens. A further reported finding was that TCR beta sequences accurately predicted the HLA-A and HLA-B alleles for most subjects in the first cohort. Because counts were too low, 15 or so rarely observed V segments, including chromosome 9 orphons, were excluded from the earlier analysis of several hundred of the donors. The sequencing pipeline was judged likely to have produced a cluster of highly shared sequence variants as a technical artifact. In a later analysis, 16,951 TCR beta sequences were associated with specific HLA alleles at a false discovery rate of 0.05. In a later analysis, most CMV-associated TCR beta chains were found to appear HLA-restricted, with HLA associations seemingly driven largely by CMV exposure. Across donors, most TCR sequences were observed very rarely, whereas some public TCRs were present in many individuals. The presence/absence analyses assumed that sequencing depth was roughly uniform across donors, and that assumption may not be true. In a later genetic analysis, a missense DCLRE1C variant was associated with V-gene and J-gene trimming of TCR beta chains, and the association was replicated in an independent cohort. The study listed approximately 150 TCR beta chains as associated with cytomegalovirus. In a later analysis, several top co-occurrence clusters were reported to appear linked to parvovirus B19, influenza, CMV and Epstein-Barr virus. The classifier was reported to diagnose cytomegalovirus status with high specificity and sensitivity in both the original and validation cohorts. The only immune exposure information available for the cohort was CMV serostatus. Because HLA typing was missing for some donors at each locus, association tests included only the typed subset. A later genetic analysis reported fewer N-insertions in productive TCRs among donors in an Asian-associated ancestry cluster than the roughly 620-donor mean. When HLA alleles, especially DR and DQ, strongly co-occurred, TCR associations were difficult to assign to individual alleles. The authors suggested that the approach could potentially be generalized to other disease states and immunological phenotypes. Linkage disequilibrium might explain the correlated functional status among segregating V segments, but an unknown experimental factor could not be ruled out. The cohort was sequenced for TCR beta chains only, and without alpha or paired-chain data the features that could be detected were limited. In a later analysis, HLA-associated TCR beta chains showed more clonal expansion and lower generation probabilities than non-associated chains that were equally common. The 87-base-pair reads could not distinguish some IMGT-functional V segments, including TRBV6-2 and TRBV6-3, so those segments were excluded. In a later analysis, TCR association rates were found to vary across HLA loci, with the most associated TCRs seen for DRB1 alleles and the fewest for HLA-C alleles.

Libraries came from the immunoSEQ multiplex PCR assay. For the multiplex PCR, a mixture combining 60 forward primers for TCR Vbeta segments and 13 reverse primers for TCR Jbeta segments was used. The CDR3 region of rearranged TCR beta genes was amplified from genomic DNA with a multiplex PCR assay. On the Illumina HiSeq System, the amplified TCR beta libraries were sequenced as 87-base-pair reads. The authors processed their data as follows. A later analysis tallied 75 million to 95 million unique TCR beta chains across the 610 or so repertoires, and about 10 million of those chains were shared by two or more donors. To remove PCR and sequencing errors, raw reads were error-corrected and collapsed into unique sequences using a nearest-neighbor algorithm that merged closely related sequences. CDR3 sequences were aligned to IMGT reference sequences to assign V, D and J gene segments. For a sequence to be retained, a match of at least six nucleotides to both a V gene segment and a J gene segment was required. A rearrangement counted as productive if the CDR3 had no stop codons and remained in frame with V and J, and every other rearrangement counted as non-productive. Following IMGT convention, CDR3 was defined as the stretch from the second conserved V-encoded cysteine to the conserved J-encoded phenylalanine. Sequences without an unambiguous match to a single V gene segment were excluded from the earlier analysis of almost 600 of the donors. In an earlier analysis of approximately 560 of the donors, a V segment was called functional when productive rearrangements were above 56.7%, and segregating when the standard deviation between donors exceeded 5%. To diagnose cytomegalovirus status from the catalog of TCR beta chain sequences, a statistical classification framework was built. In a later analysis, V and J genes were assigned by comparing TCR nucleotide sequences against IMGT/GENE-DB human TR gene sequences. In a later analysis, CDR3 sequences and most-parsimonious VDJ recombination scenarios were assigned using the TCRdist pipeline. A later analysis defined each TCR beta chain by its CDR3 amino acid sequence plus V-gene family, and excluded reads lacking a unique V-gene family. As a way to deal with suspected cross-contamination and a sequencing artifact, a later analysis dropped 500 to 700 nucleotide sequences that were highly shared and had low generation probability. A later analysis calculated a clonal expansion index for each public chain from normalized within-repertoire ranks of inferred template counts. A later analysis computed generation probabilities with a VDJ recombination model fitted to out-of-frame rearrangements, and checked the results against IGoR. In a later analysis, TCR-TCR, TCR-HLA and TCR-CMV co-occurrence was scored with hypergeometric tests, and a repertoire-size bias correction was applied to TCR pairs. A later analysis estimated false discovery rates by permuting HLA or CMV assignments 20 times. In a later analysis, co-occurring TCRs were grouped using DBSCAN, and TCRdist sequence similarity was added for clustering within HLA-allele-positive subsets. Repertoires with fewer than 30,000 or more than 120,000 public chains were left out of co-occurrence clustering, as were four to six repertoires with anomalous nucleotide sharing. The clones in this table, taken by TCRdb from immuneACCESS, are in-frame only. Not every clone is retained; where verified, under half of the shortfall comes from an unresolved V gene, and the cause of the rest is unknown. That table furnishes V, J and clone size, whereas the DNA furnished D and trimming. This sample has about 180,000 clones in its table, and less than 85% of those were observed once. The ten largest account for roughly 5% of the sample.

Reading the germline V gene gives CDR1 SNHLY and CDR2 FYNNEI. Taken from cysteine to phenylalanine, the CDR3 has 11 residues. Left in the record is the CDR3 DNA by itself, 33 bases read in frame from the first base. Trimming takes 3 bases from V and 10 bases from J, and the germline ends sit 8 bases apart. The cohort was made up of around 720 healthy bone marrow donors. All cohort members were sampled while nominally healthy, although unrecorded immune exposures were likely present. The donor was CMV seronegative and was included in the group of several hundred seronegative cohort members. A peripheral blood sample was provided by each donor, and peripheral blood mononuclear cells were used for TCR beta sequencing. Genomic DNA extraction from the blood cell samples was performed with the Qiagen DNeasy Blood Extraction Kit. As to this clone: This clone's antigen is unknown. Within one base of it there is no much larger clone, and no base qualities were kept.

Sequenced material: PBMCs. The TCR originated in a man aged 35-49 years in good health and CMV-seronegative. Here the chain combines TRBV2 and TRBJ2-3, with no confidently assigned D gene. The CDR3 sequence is CASSDVAAQYF. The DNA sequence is TGTGCCAGCAGTGATGTAGCAGCGCAGTATTTT.